The 14 T cell receptor beta chains in this list originate from one sample, sequenced in a study of T cell responses to AZD1222 COVID-19 vaccine. Assay used: immunoSEQ multiplex PCR; TCRdb lists only in-frame clones, some missing. The sample gives roughly 150,000 clones, over 75% of which show up once; over 7% is in the top ten. Material: peripheral blood, obtained on day 0 of AZD1222 vaccination. These receptors were collected from an adult in good health.

This clone has a single count. This sequence joins TRBV2 and TRBJ2-1; 7 nucleotides line up with TRBD1. The ends lost 8 bases at V and 4 bases at J; junction bases unmatched: 5. CDR1 is SNHLY and CDR2 is FYNNEI in the germline V gene. This CDR3 region has 13 residues. CDR3 sequence reads: CASLGDSYNEQFF. CDR3 DNA: TGTGCCAGCTTGGGGGACAGTTACAATGAGCAGTTCTTC.

The chain couples TRBV3-1 (or the pseudogene TRBV3-2) to TRBJ2-4, with TRBD1 as a possible D gene (6 bases). V lost 3 bases and J 6 bases, leaving 12 bases between the germline ends. The V gene's germline CDR1 is LGHDT and CDR2 YNNKEL (reference sequence). This CDR3 has 14 amino acids. The CDR3 DNA reads TGTGCCAGCAGCCAGCGGACAGAGGGAAACATTCAGTACTTC. Translating gives CASSQRTEGNIQYF.

The V call is TRBV9, the J call TRBJ2-5; TRBD2 matches 7 bases. The ends lost 4 bases at V and 5 bases at J; junction bases unmatched: 11. Per germline, CDR1 SGDLS and CDR2 YYNGEE. The CDR3 consists of 15 residues. CDR3 in DNA: TGTGCCAGCAGCCCCCGTGGGGGGGTTACCGAGACCCAGTACTTC. Translated: CASSPRGGVTETQYF.

The rearrangement joins TRBV11-2 to TRBJ2-7; perhaps TRBD2 as D (6 bases). Trimming removed 6 bases at V and 4 bases at J, with 16 bases between. Germline lookup yields CDR1 SGHAT and CDR2 FQNNGV. CDR3 size: 14 residues. The CDR3 is CASSPFGGSYEQYF. In DNA form, the CDR3 reads TGTGCCAGCAGTCCCTTCGGGGGTTCTTACGAGCAGTACTTC.

This chain uses TRBV7-2 with TRBJ1-1; TRBD1 is a possible D gene (5 bases). With 4 bases removed from V and 7 bases from J, the gap between germline ends came to 16 bases. Germline V lookup: CDR1 SGHTA, CDR2 FQGNSA. CDR3 length: 14 amino acids. CDR3 nucleotide sequence: TGTGCCAGCAGCTCCGTCACTGGGACGGTTGAAGCTTTCTTT. As protein: CASSSVTGTVEAFF.

The chain carries TRBV28 and TRBJ2-2; 8 positions match TRBD2. The CDR3 loop spans 15 amino acids. Germline loops: CDR1 MDHEN, CDR2 SYDVKM. V shed 6 bases and J 4 bases; nucleotides not matched to a gene: 7. The CDR3 sequence: CASRVPAGVTGELFF. The CDR3 DNA is TGTGCCAGCAGAGTGCCAGCGGGGGTCACCGGGGAGCTGTTTTTT. Full variable domain (remainder filled in from reference TRBV28 and TRBJ2-2): DVKVTQSSRYLVKRTGEKVFLECVQDMDHENMFWYRQDPGLGLRLIYFSYDVKMKEKGDIPEGYSVSREKKERFSLILESASTNQTSMYLCASRVPAGVTGELFFGEGSRLTVL.

The chain has TRBV12-5 and TRBJ1-3; D is unresolved. Trimming took 6 bases from V and 9 from J, leaving 9 bases between them. The germline gives CDR1 LGHNT, CDR2 FRNRAP. The CDR3 is made up of 11 amino acids. The CDR3 sequence is CASGIAGTIYF. CDR3 coding DNA: TGTGCTAGTGGCATCGCCGGCACCATATATTTT.

The chain links TRBV19 to TRBJ1-5; no reliable D call. This CDR3 comprises 14 residues. Trimming shortened V by 6 bases and J by 1 base, and 10 bases separated the two germline ends. Germline assignment: CDR1 LNHDA and CDR2 SQIVND (reference sequence). CDR3 sequence (DNA): TGTGCCAGTAGCCCGGACGGCAGCAATCAGCCCCAGCATTTT. It translates to CASSPDGSNQPQHF.

The chain carries TRBV10-2 and TRBJ1-1, with D perhaps TRBD1 (6 bases). The germline gives CDR1 WSHSY, CDR2 SAAADI. Trimming shortened V by 3 bases and J by 5 bases, and 16 bases separated the two germline ends. This CDR3 region has 15 residues. In nucleotides, the CDR3 is TGCGCCAGCAGTGACCTGCGGACTACAGGGACTGAAGCTTTCTTT. Translated, it gives CASSDLRTTGTEAFF.

The chain combines TRBV7-8 with TRBJ2-7, with 13 bases that match TRBD2. V lost 1 base and J lost 3; bases outside the gene matches: 3. Per germline, CDR1 SGHVS and CDR2 FQNEAQ. CDR3 length: 16 residues. The CDR3 nucleotides read TGTGCCAGCAGCTTAGGGGGACTAGCGGGGCACTACGAGCAGTACTTC. This translates into CASSLGGLAGHYEQYF.

The V and J genes are TRBV6-5 and TRBJ2-7; D is uncertain. The CDR3 covers 15 residues. V was pared by 6 bases and J by 2 bases, with 17 bases between. Germline V gene lookup returns CDR1 MNHEY and CDR2 SVGAGI. Here the CDR3 DNA reads TGTGCCAGCAGAGCCGTCGGGTTCTCCACCTACGAGCAGTACTTC. Amino acid sequence: CASRAVGFSTYEQYF.

The chain uses TRBV6-6 and TRBJ2-7; the match to TRBD2 covers 7 bases. V gave up 7 bases and J gave up 4 bases; unmatched junction bases: 7. Germline values: CDR1 MNHNY, CDR2 SVGAGI (reference sequence). The length of the CDR3 is 13 residues. The CDR3 DNA is TGTGCCAGCACCGTAACCGGGGGGTACGAGCAGTACTTC. The encoded protein is CASTVTGGYEQYF.

The chain employs TRBV9 and TRBJ1-1, with D possibly TRBD1 on 5 matching bases. The CDR3 is 14 amino acids. V lost 4 bases to trimming and J lost 4 bases, with 14 bases between them. The V gene's germline CDR1 is SGDLS and CDR2 YYNGEE. CDR3 nucleotide sequence: TGTGCCAGCAGCTCCTGGGGGGTTCCCACTGAAGCTTTCTTT. Encoded protein: CASSSWGVPTEAFF.

The rearrangement joins TRBV6-5 to TRBJ1-2; TRBD1 might be the D (6 bases). Trimming pared 2 bases from V and 4 bases from J, leaving 11 bases between. Germline lookup yields CDR1 MNHEY and CDR2 SVGAGI. The CDR3 extends over 14 amino acids. CDR3 loop: CASSYGGTLYGYTF. The DNA of the CDR3 is TGTGCCAGCAGTTACGGGGGGACACTCTATGGCTACACCTTC.